This T cell receptor (beta chain) appears in the sequencing data of a study of blood T cell repertoires in COVID-19. Study as a whole: The United States, Italy and Spain were the sources of the acute and convalescent COVID-19 samples.

CDR1 is SGHRS, CDR2 YFSETQ, per germline. V was pared by 0 bases and J by 7 bases, with 4 bases of the junction left unmatched. This CDR3 comprises 14 residues. Assay used: immunoSEQ multiplex PCR; TCRdb lists only in-frame clones, some missing. The table lists about 23,000 clones, about nine tenths of them singletons. This chain connects TRBV5-1 to TRBJ1-1; the match to TRBD1 covers 9 bases. The receptor comes from an elderly woman with acute or convalescent COVID-19. The sequencing input was peripheral blood. The CDR3 loop is CASSLGTGALEAFF. The CDR3 region has the DNA TGCGCCAGCAGCTTGGGGACAGGGGCCCTTGAAGCTTTCTTT.